Listed below are T cell receptor beta chains from one sample, sequenced in a study of beta chain features in type 1 diabetes. Measured with immunoSEQ multiplex PCR; TCRdb has only the in-frame clones, and not every one. The repertoire has approximately 600,000 clones, around 12% of them found once; the top ten carry approximately 0.11%. Specimen: naive CD4+ T cells from blood. Source of these receptors: a man younger than 40 with type 1 diabetes. Each CDR3 is given with its conserved first and last residue. The D gene is left open where the match is weak. Size is omitted from some rows. Given values are once, few, many or a class for expanded clones.

.	TRBV5-1	.	TRBJ2-7	TGCGCCAGCAGTACTAACTACGAGCAGTACTTC	CASSTNYEQYF
.	TRBV6-5	.	TRBJ1-1	TGTGCCAGCAGCGTCTCAGGATTTGGCACTGAAGCTTTCTTT	CASSVSGFGTEAFF
.	TRBV5-1	.	TRBJ2-7	TGCGCCAGCAGCTTGGGTTGGGAGACCAGCTCCTACGAGCAGTACTTC	CASSLGWETSSYEQYF
.	TRBV30	.	TRBJ1-2	TGTGCCTGGAGTGTAATCTATGGCTACACCTTC	CAWSVIYGYTF
.	TRBV6-6	few	TRBJ2-7	TGTGCCAGCAGGCCCGAGCGGGTTTCCTACGAGCAGTACTTC	CASRPERVSYEQYF
.	TRBV5-4	.	TRBJ1-6	TGTGCCAGCAGCTTGGGTCTGGCGGCGGGGAATTCACCCCTCCACTTT	CASSLGLAAGNSPLHF
TRBD1	TRBV7-2	once	TRBJ2-7	TGTGCCAGCAGCACGAGGGACAGCAGCTACGAGCAGTACTTC	CASSTRDSSYEQYF
.	TRBV18	.	TRBJ2-5	TGTGCCAGCTCACCCCCCCGGCAGGATAACCAAGAGACCCAGTACTTC	CASSPPRQDNQETQYF
.	TRBV10-3	.	TRBJ1-3	TGTGCCATCAGGGCGATCTCTGGAAACACCATATATTTT	CAIRAISGNTIYF
TRBD1	TRBV9	few	TRBJ2-1	TGTGCCAGCAGCGCAGACAGGGAGTACAATGAGCAGTTCTTC	CASSADREYNEQFF
TRBD1	TRBV2	.	TRBJ1-1	TGTGCCAGCAGTGGGCGGGGGACAGCGCTGAACACTGAAGCTTTCTTT	CASSGRGTALNTEAFF
TRBD1	TRBV19	few	TRBJ2-2	TGTGCCAGTAGTATCGCACAGGGGGCGAACACCGGGGAGCTGTTTTTT	CASSIAQGANTGELFF
TRBD1	TRBV11-3	few	TRBJ2-5	TGTGCCAGCAGCTCCCGGGACAGCCACCAAGAGACCCAGTACTTC	CASSSRDSHQETQYF
TRBD1	TRBV5-1	few	TRBJ2-2	TGCGCCAGCAGCTTGCCTCAGGGGGCAAGGGAGCTGTTTTTT	CASSLPQGARELFF
TRBD1	TRBV7-9	.	TRBJ1-2	TGTGCCAGCAGCCCCCGAGACGATAGGACAGGGGGCAACTATGGCTACACCTTC	CASSPRDDRTGGNYGYTF
.	TRBV6-5	few	TRBJ1-2	TGTGCCAGCAGCCTGGGACAATTATCAGGTGGCTACACCTTC	CASSLGQLSGGYTF
.	TRBV30	few	TRBJ1-5	TGTGCCTGGGAACCGGGCTATAATCAGCCCCAGCATTTT	CAWEPGYNQPQHF
.	TRBV2	few	TRBJ1-5	TGTGCCAGCAGTGAACCCAACTATCAGCCCCAGCATTTT	CASSEPNYQPQHF
.	TRBV7-9	.	TRBJ1-5	TGTGCCAGCAGCCCCGGACAGAATGGCAATCAGCCCCAGCATTTT	CASSPGQNGNQPQHF
TRBD2	TRBV29-1	few	TRBJ2-3	TGCAGCGTTGACTTGATCAGACTAGCGGGGGTGATAGATACGCAGTATTTT	CSVDLIRLAGVIDTQYF
.	TRBV2	.	TRBJ1-4	TGTGCCACCTCTAAACAAGGGATTGGTGAAAAACTGTTTTTT	CATSKQGIGEKLFF
TRBD2	TRBV5-1	.	TRBJ2-5	TGCGCCAGCAGCTTGCTCGCTAGCGGGGCAAAGGGCCGAGAGACCCAGTACTTC	CASSLLASGAKGRETQYF
.	TRBV2	few	TRBJ1-5	TGTGCCAGCAGTGAAGGAGCGGGGAGCAATCAGCCCCAGCATTTT	CASSEGAGSNQPQHF
.	TRBV29-1	few	TRBJ1-4	TGCAGCGTTGAAAAGAATTCGGGGGGAAAAAAACTGTTTTTT	CSVEKNSGGKKLFF
TRBD1	TRBV28	.	TRBJ1-2	TGTGCCAGCAGTTCCAGTATAACTTCGACAGGGGTTCGAGGCTACACCTTC	CASSSSITSTGVRGYTF
TRBD1	TRBV28	few	TRBJ2-7	TGTGCCAGCAGTTTATCCGGACAGGCCGGCCGCGAGCAGTACTTC	CASSLSGQAGREQYF
.	TRBV30	few	TRBJ1-1	TGTGCCTGGAGTGTAACACAACGGGGCCCGATGAACACTGAAGCTTTCTTT	CAWSVTQRGPMNTEAFF
.	TRBV5-6	few	TRBJ2-5	TGTGCCAGCAGCCCCCGAGGGGGGGAGACCCAGTACTTC	CASSPRGGETQYF
TRBD1	TRBV27	few	TRBJ2-7	TGTGCCAGCATCGAGACCGGGACAGGTCGCTACGAGCAGTACTTC	CASIETGTGRYEQYF
.	TRBV29-1	.	TRBJ2-1	TGCAGCGTTGAAGGGTCCGTGACTAGACACAATGAGCAGTTCTTC	CSVEGSVTRHNEQFF
.	TRBV5-6	.	TRBJ2-2	TGTGCCAGCAGCCCCGAAGGAGCGGTGAACACCGGGGAGCTGTTTTTT	CASSPEGAVNTGELFF
.	TRBV6-6	.	TRBJ2-2	TGTGCCAGCACCCTGCCGAACACCGGGGAGCTGTTTTTT	CASTLPNTGELFF
TRBD1	TRBV9	few	TRBJ1-3	TGTGCCAGCAGCGATGTCAGGGTCCAAGGGGGCTTCAACACCATATATTTT	CASSDVRVQGGFNTIYF